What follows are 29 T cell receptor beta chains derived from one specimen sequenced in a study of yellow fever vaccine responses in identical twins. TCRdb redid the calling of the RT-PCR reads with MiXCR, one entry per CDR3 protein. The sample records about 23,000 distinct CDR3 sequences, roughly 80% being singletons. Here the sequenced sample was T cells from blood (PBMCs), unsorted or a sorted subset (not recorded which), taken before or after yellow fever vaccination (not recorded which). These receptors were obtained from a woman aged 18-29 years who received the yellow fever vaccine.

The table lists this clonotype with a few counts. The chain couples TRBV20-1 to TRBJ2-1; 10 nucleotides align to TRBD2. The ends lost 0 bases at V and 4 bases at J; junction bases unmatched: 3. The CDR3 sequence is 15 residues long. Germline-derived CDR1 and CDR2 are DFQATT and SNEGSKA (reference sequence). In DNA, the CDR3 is TGCAGTGCTAGAGATTGGACTAGCGGATACAATGAGCAGTTCTTC. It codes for CSARDWTSGYNEQFF.

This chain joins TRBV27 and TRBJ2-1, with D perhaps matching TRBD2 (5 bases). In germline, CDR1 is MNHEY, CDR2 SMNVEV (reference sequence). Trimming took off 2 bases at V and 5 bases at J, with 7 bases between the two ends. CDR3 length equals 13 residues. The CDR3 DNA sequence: TGTGCCAGCAGTTTACCCGGGAACAATGAGCAGTTCTTC. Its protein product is CASSLPGNNEQFF.

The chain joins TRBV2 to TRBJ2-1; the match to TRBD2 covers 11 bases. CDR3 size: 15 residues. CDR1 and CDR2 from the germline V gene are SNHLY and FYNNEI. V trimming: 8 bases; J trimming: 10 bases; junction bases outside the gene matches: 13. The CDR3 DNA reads TGTGCCAGCCTCAGGGAACTAGCGGGAGTGGGGGAGCAGTTCTTC. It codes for CASLRELAGVGEQFF.

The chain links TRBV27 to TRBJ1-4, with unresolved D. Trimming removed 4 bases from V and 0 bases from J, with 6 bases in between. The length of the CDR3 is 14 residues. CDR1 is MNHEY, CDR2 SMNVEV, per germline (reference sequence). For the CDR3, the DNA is TGTGCCAGCAGTTCAGCGGCAACTAATGAAAAACTGTTTTTT. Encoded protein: CASSSAATNEKLFF.

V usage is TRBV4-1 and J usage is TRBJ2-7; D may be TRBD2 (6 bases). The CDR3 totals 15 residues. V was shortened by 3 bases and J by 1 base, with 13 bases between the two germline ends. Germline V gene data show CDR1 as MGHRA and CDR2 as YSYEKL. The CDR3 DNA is TGCGCCAGCAGCCAGGAACTGGGGAGGTCCTACGAGCAGTACGTC. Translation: CASSQELGRSYEQYV.

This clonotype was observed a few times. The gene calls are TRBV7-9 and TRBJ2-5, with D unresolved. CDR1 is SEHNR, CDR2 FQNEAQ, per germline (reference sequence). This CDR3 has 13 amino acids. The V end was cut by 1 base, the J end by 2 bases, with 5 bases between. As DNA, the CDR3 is TGTGCCAGCAGCTTAGGGGGACAAGAGACCCAGTACTTC. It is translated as CASSLGGQETQYF.

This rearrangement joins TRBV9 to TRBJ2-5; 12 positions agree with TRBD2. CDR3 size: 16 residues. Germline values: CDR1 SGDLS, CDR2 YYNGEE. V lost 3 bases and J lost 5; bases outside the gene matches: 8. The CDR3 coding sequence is TGTGCCAGCAGCGCGACTAGCGGGAGAACTAGGGAGACCCAGTACTTC. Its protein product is CASSATSGRTRETQYF.

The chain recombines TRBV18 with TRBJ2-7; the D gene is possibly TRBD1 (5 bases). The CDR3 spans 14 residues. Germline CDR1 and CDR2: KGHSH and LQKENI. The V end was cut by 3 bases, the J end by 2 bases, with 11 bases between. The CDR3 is CASSPRQNPYEQYF. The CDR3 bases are TGTGCCAGCTCACCCCGACAGAATCCCTACGAGCAGTACTTC.

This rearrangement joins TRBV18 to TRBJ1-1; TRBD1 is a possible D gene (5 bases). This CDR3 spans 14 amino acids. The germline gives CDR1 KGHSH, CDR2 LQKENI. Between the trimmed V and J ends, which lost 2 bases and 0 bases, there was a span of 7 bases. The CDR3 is CASSPGHLNTEAFF. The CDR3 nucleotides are TGTGCCAGCTCACCAGGACACCTGAACACTGAAGCTTTCTTT.

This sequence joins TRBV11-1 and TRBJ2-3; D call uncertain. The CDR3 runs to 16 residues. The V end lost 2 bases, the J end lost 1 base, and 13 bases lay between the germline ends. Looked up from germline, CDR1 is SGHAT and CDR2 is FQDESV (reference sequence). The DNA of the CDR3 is TGTGCCAGCAGCTTATTGGGCGAGAAACGCACAGATACGCAGTATTTT. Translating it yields CASSLLGEKRTDTQYF.

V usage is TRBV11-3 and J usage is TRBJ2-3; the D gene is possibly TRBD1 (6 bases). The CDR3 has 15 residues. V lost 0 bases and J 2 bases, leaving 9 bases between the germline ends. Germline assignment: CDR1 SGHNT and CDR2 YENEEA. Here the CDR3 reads CASSLEAGDTDTQYF. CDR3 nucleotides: TGTGCCAGCAGCTTAGAGGCAGGGGACACAGATACGCAGTATTTT.

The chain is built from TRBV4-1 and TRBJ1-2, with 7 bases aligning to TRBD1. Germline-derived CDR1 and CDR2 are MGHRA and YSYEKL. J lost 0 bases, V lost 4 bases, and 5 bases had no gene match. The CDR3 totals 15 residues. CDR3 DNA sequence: TGCGCCAGCAGCCCAGGGGGAACCGCTAACTATGGCTACACCTTC. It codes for CASSPGGTANYGYTF.

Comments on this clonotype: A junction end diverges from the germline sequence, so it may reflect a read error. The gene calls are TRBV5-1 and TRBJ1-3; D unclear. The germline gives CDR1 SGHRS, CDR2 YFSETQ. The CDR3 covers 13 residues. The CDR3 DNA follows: TGCGCCAGCAGCTTGGACTCTGAAAACACCATATATTTT. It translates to CASSLDSENTIYF. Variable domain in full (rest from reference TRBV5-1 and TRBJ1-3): KAGVTQTPRYLIKTRGQQVTLSCSPISGHRSVSWYQQTPGQGLQFLFEYFSETQRNKGNFPGRFSGRQFSNSRSEMNVSTLELGDSALYLCASSLDSENTIYFGEGSWLTVV.

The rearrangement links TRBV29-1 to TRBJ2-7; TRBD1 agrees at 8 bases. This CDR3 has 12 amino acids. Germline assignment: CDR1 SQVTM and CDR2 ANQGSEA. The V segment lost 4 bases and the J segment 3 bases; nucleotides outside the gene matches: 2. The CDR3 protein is CSVGTGIYEQYF. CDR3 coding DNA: TGCAGCGTTGGGACAGGGATCTACGAGCAGTACTTC.

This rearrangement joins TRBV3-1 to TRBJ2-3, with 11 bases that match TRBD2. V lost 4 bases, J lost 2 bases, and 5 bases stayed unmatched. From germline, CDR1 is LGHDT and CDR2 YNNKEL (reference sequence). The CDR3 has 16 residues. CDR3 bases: TGTGCCAGCAGCCCGCGACTAGCGGGATACACAGATACGCAGTATTTT. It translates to CASSPRLAGYTDTQYF.

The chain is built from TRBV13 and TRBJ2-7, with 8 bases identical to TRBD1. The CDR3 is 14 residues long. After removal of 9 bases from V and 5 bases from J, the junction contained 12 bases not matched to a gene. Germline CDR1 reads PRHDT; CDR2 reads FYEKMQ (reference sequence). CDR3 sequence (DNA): TGTGCCAGTATCTTGAGACAGGGGAGAGACGAGCAGTACGTC. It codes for CASILRQGRDEQYV.

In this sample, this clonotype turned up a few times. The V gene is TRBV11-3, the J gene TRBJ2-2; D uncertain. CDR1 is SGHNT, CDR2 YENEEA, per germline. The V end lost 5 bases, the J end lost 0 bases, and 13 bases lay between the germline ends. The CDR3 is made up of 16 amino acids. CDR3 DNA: TGTGCCAGCAGCCTCAACACCTACGCGAACACCGGGGAGCTGTTTTTT. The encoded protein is CASSLNTYANTGELFF. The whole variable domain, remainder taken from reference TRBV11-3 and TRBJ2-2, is EAGVVQSPRYKIIEKKQPVAFWCNPISGHNTLYWYLQNLGQGPELLIRYENEEAVDDSQLPKDRFSAERLKGVDSTLKIQPAELGDSAVYLCASSLNTYANTGELFFGEGSRLTVL.

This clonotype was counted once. CDR3 nucleotides: TGTGCCAGCAGCCAAGCACAGATCTATGGCTACACCTTC. Translating it yields CASSQAQIYGYTF. The V call is TRBV7-9, the J call TRBJ1-2; no definite D call. From germline, CDR1 is SEHNR and CDR2 FQNEAQ (reference sequence). This CDR3 contains 13 residues. The V end lost 5 bases, the J end lost 4 bases, and 11 bases lay between the germline ends.

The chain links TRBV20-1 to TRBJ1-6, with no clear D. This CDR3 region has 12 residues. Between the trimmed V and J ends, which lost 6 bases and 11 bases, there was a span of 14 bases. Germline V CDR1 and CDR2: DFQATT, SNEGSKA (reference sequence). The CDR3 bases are TGCAGTGCCCCCCCGAAGGTGGCACCCCTCCACTTT. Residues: CSAPPKVAPLHF.

In DNA form, the CDR3 reads TGCAGTGCTGGGAACCCACTTCAGGGGATGACCCAGTACTTC. Amino acid sequence: CSAGNPLQGMTQYF. The chain has TRBV20-1 and TRBJ2-5, with D perhaps TRBD1 (6 bases). The CDR3 covers 14 residues. Germline V lookup: CDR1 DFQATT, CDR2 SNEGSKA (reference sequence). Trimming removed 5 bases from V and 7 bases from J, with 20 bases in between.

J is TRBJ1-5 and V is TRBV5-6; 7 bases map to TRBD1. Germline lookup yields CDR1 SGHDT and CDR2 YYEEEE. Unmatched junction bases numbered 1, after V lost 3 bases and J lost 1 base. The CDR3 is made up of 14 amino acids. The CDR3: CASSWGQSNQPQHF. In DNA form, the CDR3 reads TGTGCCAGCAGCTGGGGACAGAGCAATCAGCCCCAGCATTTT.

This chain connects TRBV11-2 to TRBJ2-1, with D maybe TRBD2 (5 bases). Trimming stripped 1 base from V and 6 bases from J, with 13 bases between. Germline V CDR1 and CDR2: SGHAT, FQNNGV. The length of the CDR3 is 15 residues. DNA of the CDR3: TGTGCCAGCAGCTTAGGCGCCTGGACTGGCAATGAGCAGTTCTTC. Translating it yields CASSLGAWTGNEQFF.

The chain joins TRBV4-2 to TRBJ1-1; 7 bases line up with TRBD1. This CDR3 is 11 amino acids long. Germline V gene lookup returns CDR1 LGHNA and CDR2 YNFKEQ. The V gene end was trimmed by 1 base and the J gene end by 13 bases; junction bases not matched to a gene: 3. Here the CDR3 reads CASSQGQGGFF. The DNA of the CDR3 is TGTGCCAGCAGCCAAGGACAGGGTGGTTTCTTT.

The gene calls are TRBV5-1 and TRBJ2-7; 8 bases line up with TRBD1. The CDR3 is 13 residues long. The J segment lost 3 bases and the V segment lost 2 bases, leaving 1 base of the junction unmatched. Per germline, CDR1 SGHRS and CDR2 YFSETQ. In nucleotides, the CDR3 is TGCGCCAGCAGCTTAACAGGGGGCTACGAGCAGTACTTC. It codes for CASSLTGGYEQYF.

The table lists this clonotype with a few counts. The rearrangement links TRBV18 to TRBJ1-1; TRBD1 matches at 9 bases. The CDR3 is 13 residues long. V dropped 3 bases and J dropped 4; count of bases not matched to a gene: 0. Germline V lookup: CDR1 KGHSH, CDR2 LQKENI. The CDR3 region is CASSPGQGTEAFF. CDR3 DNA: TGTGCCAGCTCACCGGGACAGGGCACTGAAGCTTTCTTT. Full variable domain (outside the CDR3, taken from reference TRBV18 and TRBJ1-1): NAGVMQNPRHLVRRRGQEARLRCSPMKGHSHVYWYRQLPEEGLKFMVYLQKENIIDESGMPKERFSAEFPKEGPSILRIQQVVRGDSAAYFCASSPGQGTEAFFGQGTRLTVV.

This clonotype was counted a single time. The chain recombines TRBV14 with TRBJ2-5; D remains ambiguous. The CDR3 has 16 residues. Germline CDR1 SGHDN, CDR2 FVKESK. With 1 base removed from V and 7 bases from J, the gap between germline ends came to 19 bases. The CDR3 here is CASSQVSRAGSGTQYF. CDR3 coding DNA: TGTGCCAGCAGCCAAGTCTCCCGGGCAGGTTCGGGGACCCAGTACTTC.

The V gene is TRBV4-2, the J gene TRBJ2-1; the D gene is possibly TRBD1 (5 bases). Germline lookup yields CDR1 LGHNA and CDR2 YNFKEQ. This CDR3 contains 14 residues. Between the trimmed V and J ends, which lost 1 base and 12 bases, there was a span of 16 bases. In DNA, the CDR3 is TGTGCCAGCAGCCAAGGGGGCCCGGAGATGAGGCAGTTCTTC. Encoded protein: CASSQGGPEMRQFF.

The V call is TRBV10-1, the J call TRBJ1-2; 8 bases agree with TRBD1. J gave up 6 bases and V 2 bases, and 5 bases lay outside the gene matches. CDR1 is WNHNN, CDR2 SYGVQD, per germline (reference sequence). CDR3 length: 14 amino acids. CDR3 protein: CASSEQDRAHGYTF. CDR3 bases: TGCGCCAGCAGTGAGCAGGACAGGGCCCATGGCTACACCTTC.

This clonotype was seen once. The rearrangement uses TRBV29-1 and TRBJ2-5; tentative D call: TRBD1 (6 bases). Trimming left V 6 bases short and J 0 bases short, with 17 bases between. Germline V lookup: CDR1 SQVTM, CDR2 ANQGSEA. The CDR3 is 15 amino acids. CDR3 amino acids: CSVAKTGTNQETQYF. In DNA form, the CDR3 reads TGCAGCGTGGCAAAAACCGGGACAAACCAAGAGACCCAGTACTTC.